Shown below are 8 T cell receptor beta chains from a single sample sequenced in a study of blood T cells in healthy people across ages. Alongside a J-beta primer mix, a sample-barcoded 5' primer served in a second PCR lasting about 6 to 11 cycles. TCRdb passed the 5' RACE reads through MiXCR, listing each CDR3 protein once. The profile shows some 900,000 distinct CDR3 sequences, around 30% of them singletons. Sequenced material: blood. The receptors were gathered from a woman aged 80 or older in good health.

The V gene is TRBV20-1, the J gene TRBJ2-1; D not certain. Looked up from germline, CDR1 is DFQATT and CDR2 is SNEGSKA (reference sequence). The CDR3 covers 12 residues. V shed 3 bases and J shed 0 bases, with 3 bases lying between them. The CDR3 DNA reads TGCAGTGCTAGTAACTCCTACAATGAGCAGTTCTTC. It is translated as CSASNSYNEQFF.

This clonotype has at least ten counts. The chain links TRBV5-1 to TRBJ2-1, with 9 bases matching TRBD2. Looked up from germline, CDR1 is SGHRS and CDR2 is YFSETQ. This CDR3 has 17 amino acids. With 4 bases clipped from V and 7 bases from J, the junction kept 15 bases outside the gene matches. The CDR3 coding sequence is TGCGCCAGCAGCCCATACCCGGGCCTAGCGGGGCAAAATGAGCAGTTCTTC. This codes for CASSPYPGLAGQNEQFF.

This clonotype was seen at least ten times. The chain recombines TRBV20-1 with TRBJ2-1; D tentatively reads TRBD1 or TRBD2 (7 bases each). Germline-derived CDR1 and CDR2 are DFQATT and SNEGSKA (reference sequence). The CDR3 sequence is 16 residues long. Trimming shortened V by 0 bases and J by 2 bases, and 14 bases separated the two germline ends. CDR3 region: CSARDQGGGTYNEQFF. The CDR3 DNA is TGCAGTGCTAGAGATCAGGGGGGGGGCACCTACAATGAGCAGTTCTTC.

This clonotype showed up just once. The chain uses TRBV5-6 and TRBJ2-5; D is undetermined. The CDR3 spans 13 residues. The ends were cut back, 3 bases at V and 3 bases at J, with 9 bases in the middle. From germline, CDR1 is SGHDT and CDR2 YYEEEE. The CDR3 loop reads CASSWADEETQYF. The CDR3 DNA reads TGTGCCAGCAGCTGGGCGGATGAAGAGACCCAGTACTTC.

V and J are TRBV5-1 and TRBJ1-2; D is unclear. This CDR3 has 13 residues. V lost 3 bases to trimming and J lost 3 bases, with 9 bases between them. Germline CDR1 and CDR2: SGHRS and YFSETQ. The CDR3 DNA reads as TGCGCCAGCAGCTGGAACGGGGACTATGGCTACACCTTC. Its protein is CASSWNGDYGYTF.

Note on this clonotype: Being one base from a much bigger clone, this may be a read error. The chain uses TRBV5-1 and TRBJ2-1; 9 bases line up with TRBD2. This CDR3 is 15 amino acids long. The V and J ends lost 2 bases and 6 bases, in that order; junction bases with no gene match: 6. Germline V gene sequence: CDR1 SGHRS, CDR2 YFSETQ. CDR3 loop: CASSFWTSDPNEQFF. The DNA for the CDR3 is TGCGCCAGCAGCTTTTGGACTAGCGATCCCAATGAGCAGTTCTTC.

The CDR3 region has the DNA TGCACTACGGAGCCCCAGGGGCGCGGAGAGACCCAGTACTTC. It codes for CTTEPQGRGETQYF. This chain links TRBV20-1 with TRBJ2-5; D is perhaps TRBD1 (6 bases). Germline loops: CDR1 DFQATT, CDR2 SNEGSKA (reference sequence). CDR3 length: 14 amino acids.

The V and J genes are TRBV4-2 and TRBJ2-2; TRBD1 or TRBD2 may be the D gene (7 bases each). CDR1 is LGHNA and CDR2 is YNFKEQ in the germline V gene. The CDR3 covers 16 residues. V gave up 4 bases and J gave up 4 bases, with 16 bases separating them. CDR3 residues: CASSPRGGGGTGELFF. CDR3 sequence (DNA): TGTGCCAGCAGCCCCAGGGGGGGCGGGGGCACCGGGGAGCTGTTTTTT.